This paragraph covers one T cell receptor beta chain sequence. These data belong to a study of shared clonotypes between healthy human individuals. Generated by immunoSEQ multiplex PCR, the TCRdb table keeps only in-frame clones and is missing some. The sample has around 1.9 million clones; around 93% are singletons. With 6 bases clipped from V and 6 bases from J, the junction kept 11 bases outside the gene matches. The CDR3 has 15 amino acids. Germline V gene data show CDR1 as LNHDA and CDR2 as SQIVND (reference sequence). CD8 cells classed as naive were CD45RO-negative and positively selected for CCR7, excluding terminally differentiated effector memory CD45RA+ cells.

This receptor was taken from a man aged 18-30 years in good health. Some clones in this sample may be carry-over from other donors' samples. V and J are TRBV19 and TRBJ1-5; 7 nucleotides agree with TRBD1. The sequencing input was naive CD8+ T cells from PBMCs. The CDR3: CASSPTGGGSQPQHF. CDR3 bases: TGTGCCAGTAGCCCTACTGGAGGGGGCAGTCAGCCCCAGCATTTT. Full variable domain (outside the CDR3, taken from reference TRBV19 and TRBJ1-5): DGGITQSPKYLFRKEGQNVTLSCEQNLNHDAMYWYRQDPGQGLRLIYYSQIVNDFQKGDIAEGYSVSREKKESFPLTVTSAQKNPTAFYLCASSPTGGGSQPQHFGDGTRLSIL.